One sample yielded the 21 T cell receptor beta chains listed below, sequenced in a study of T and B cells in COVID-19 patients. BIOMED2 TRB-A/B primer pools were used in multiplex TRB PCR. TCRdb reprocessed the multiplex PCR reads via MiXCR and lists one record per CDR3 protein. The profile covers about 8,200 distinct CDR3 sequences, with around two fifths appearing a single time and 3% to 4% taken by the ten largest. Each TRB amplification used about 250-550 ng of genomic DNA from blood. Sequencing used blood. Source of these receptors: a human donor who had recovered from COVID-19.

This clonotype has more than one count but fewer than ten. The chain recombines TRBV27 with TRBJ1-1; the match to TRBD1 covers 7 bases. The germline V gene has CDR1 MNHEY and CDR2 SMNVEV (reference sequence). V gave up 5 bases and J gave up 4 bases; unmatched junction bases: 4. The CDR3 spans 13 residues. CDR3 protein: CASSPWTGTEAFF. The CDR3 region has the DNA TGTGCCAGCAGTCCGTGGACAGGCACTGAAGCTTTCTTT.

This CDR3 is CASSPAGDYNEQFF. CDR3 nucleotide sequence: TGTGCCAGCAGCCCCGCGGGGGACTACAATGAGCAGTTCTTC. V and J are TRBV6-8 and TRBJ2-1, with 7 bases that match TRBD2. Trimming removed 6 bases from V and 3 bases from J; junction bases left unmatched: 5. The CDR3 runs 14 residues. Germline values: CDR1 MNHGY, CDR2 SAAAGT.

This chain uses TRBV24-1 with TRBJ1-2; no firm D call. CDR3 length: 15 amino acids. Germline V CDR1 and CDR2: KGHDR, SFDVKD. V was pared by 9 bases and J by 0 bases, with 16 bases between. CDR3 amino acids: CATLQAHPPNYGYTF. The DNA of the CDR3 is TGTGCCACCCTTCAGGCGCACCCTCCTAACTATGGCTACACCTTC.

There are a few counts of this clonotype. J is TRBJ2-5 and V is TRBV6-5, with D tentatively TRBD1 (6 bases). The CDR3 loop spans 11 amino acids. From germline, CDR1 is MNHEY and CDR2 SVGAGI. V was cut by 7 bases and J by 4 bases, with 7 bases left in between. The CDR3 loop reads CASKGVETQYF. DNA of the CDR3: TGTGCCAGCAAGGGGGTAGAGACCCAGTACTTC.

This chain uses TRBV5-1 with TRBJ2-3; a weak D match, TRBD1 (5 bases). The V end lost 5 bases, the J end lost 0 bases, and 13 bases lay between the germline ends. Germline lookup yields CDR1 SGHRS and CDR2 YFSETQ. The CDR3 loop spans 15 amino acids. This CDR3 is CASRIQVSSTDTQYF. CDR3 sequence (DNA): TGCGCCAGCAGAATACAGGTTTCTAGCACAGATACGCAGTATTTT.

A single count supports this clonotype. V usage is TRBV19 and J usage is TRBJ2-7, with 11 bases fitting TRBD2. Germline values: CDR1 LNHDA, CDR2 SQIVND (reference sequence). V dropped 0 bases and J dropped 3; count of bases not matched to a gene: 10. There are 18 residues in the CDR3. CDR3: CASSIDWFSGGGVYEQYF. The CDR3 DNA is TGTGCCAGTAGTATAGATTGGTTTAGCGGGGGGGGGGTCTACGAGCAGTACTTC.

The chain recombines TRBV19 with TRBJ2-5, with D possibly being TRBD1 (6 bases). Germline values: CDR1 LNHDA, CDR2 SQIVND (reference sequence). This CDR3 spans 13 amino acids. The germline V and J ends were trimmed by 4 bases and 5 bases, with 11 bases remaining between them. CDR3 in DNA: TGTGCCAGTAGTACAGGGGTGAAGGAGACCCAGTACTTC. Amino acid sequence: CASSTGVKETQYF.

The genes are TRBV19 and TRBJ1-1; 7 bases line up with TRBD1. Germline V gene sequence: CDR1 LNHDA, CDR2 SQIVND (reference sequence). After removal of 6 bases from V and 5 bases from J, the junction contained 6 bases not matched to a gene. The CDR3 length is 13 residues. CDR3 in DNA: TGTGCCAGTAGGGCCCAGGGGGGGACTGAAGCTTTCTTT. Protein product: CASRAQGGTEAFF. The full variable domain, completed using reference TRBV19 and TRBJ1-1, is DGGITQSPKYLFRKEGQNVTLSCEQNLNHDAMYWYRQDPGQGLRLIYYSQIVNDFQKGDIAEGYSVSREKKESFPLTVTSAQKNPTAFYLCASRAQGGTEAFFGQGTRLTVV.

The V call is TRBV5-4, the J call TRBJ2-3; 8 bases agree with TRBD2. The CDR3 spans 15 residues. V gave up 4 bases and J gave up 0 bases; unmatched junction bases: 4. Looked up from germline, CDR1 is SGHNT and CDR2 is YYREEE (reference sequence). CDR3 DNA: TGTGCCAGCAGCCAGGGACTAGTTAGCACAGATACGCAGTATTTT. The encoded protein is CASSQGLVSTDTQYF.

The chain has TRBV30 and TRBJ1-1; D is unresolved. The CDR3 extends over 11 amino acids. The V gene lost 4 bases and the J gene lost 5 bases, with 8 bases spanning the gap. CDR1 and CDR2 from the germline V gene are GTSNPN and SVGIG (reference sequence). The CDR3 bases are TGTGCCTGGATGCTTTTGACTGAAGCTTTCTTT. Encoded protein: CAWMLLTEAFF.

The chain couples TRBV19 to TRBJ1-6, with D perhaps TRBD1 (6 bases). The germline V gene encodes CDR1 LNHDA and CDR2 SQIVND (reference sequence). CDR3 length: 14 residues. Trimming removed 7 bases from V and 4 bases from J, with 11 bases in between. CDR3 nucleotides: TGTGCCAGTAATGGGGGGGCTTATAATTCACCCCTCCACTTT. It yields the protein CASNGGAYNSPLHF. Variable domain in full (rest from reference TRBV19 and TRBJ1-6): DGGITQSPKYLFRKEGQNVTLSCEQNLNHDAMYWYRQDPGQGLRLIYYSQIVNDFQKGDIAEGYSVSREKKESFPLTVTSAQKNPTAFYLCASNGGAYNSPLHFGNGTRLTVT.

The CDR3 DNA reads as TGTGCCTGGAGTGAGGGCAGGGGGACAGATACGCAGTATTTT. Encoded protein: CAWSEGRGTDTQYF. This chain connects TRBV30 to TRBJ2-3; 7 nucleotides agree with TRBD1. CDR1 is GTSNPN and CDR2 is SVGIG in the germline V gene (reference sequence). The J segment lost 3 bases and the V segment lost 1 base, leaving 4 bases of the junction unmatched. The CDR3 totals 14 residues.

This chain joins TRBV6-5 and TRBJ2-1; 10 bases match TRBD1. The CDR3 loop spans 13 amino acids. V lost 6 bases and J lost 5; bases outside the gene matches: 1. The V gene's germline CDR1 is MNHEY and CDR2 SVGAGI. As DNA, the CDR3 is TGTGCCAGCAGGGGGACAGGGGACAATGAGCAGTTCTTC. Its protein is CASRGTGDNEQFF.

The gene calls are TRBV6-5 and TRBJ1-2; TRBD1 is a possible D gene (5 bases). This CDR3 spans 13 amino acids. V lost 4 bases to trimming and J lost 8 bases, with 14 bases between them. The V gene's germline CDR1 is MNHEY and CDR2 SVGAGI. Here the CDR3 DNA reads TGTGCCAGCAGTTCGGGGACTAGGGAGGGCTACACCTTC. Its protein product is CASSSGTREGYTF.

J is TRBJ1-2 and V is TRBV11-3, with 9 bases lining up with TRBD1. CDR3 length: 16 residues. V dropped 4 bases and J dropped 2; count of bases not matched to a gene: 8. Per the germline V gene, CDR1 is SGHNT and CDR2 is YENEEA. This CDR3 is CASSYGTGSYNYGYTF. The CDR3 nucleotides are TGTGCCAGCAGCTACGGGACAGGGAGTTACAACTATGGCTACACCTTC.

The V call is TRBV6-6, the J call TRBJ2-3, with TRBD1 identical over 8 bases. V was pared by 2 bases and J by 3 bases, with 4 bases of the junction left unmatched. Germline CDR1 reads MNHNY; CDR2 reads SVGAGI (reference sequence). The CDR3 contains 15 residues. CDR3 sequence reads: CASSYRTGLTDTQYF. CDR3 sequence (DNA): TGTGCCAGCAGTTACAGGACAGGGTTGACAGATACGCAGTATTTT.

This clonotype came up a few times. V is TRBV6-2 or TRBV6-3 and J is TRBJ2-1, with 8 bases fitting TRBD1. Germline V gene lookup returns CDR1 MNHEY and CDR2 SVGEGT. The CDR3 consists of 12 residues. J lost 7 bases, V lost 7 bases, and 3 bases had no gene match. CDR3: CASTDRGNEQFF. In nucleotides, the CDR3 is TGTGCCAGCACCGACAGGGGTAATGAGCAGTTCTTC.

This clonotype came up a few times. This sequence joins TRBV6-2 or TRBV6-3 and TRBJ2-7, with TRBD1 identical over 7 bases. From germline, CDR1 is MNHEY and CDR2 SVGEGT. V trimming: 7 bases; J trimming: 4 bases; junction bases outside the gene matches: 10. This CDR3 is built from 14 residues. The CDR3 bases are TGTGCCAGCACCGACAGGGACAGACTATACGAGCAGTACTTC. Protein sequence: CASTDRDRLYEQYF.

The sample holds a few counts of this clonotype. The CDR3 loop reads CASSYLGGMANTEAFF. The CDR3 nucleotides are TGTGCCAGCAGTTACCTCGGGGGGATGGCAAACACTGAAGCTTTCTTT. V is TRBV6-5 and J is TRBJ1-1; D possibly corresponds to TRBD1 (5 bases). In germline, CDR1 is MNHEY, CDR2 SVGAGI. Trimming took 2 bases from V and 2 from J, leaving 15 bases between them. The CDR3 loop spans 16 amino acids.

This clonotype showed up just a few times. The V call is TRBV27, the J call TRBJ2-5, with D perhaps TRBD1 or TRBD2 (5 bases each). The V gene lost 5 bases and the J gene lost 7 bases, with 20 bases spanning the gap. The CDR3 spans 15 residues. Germline V CDR1 and CDR2: MNHEY, SMNVEV (reference sequence). CDR3 sequence reads: CASSPGSGTGWTQYF. CDR3 bases: TGTGCCAGCAGTCCAGGGAGTGGGACCGGGTGGACCCAGTACTTC.

This clonotype has just a few counts. The V and J genes are TRBV30 and TRBJ2-7, with D perhaps TRBD1 (6 bases). The V end lost 3 bases, the J end lost 6 bases, and 18 bases lay between the germline ends. There are 14 residues in the CDR3. From germline, CDR1 is GTSNPN and CDR2 SVGIG (reference sequence). In nucleotides, the CDR3 is TGTGCCTGGAGGAGAATAGGGGAAGGGGGCGAGCAGTACTTC. This sequence encodes CAWRRIGEGGEQYF.